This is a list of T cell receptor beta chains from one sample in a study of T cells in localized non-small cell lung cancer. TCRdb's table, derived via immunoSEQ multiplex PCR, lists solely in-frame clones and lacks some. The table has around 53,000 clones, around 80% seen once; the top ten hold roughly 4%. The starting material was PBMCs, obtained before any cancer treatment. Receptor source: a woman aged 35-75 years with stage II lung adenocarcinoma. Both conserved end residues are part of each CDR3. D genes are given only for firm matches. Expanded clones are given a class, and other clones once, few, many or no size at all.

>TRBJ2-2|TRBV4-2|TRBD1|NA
TGTGCCAGCAGCCAAGGGGTAGGGGGCAGAGACACCGGGGAGCTGTTTTTT
CASSQGVGGRDTGELFF
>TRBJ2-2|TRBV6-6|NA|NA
TGTGCCAGCAGTGCCGGCGGGGAGCTGTTTTTT
CASSAGGELFF
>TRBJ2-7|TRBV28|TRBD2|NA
TGTGCCAGCAGTTCAGCGGGGGGCGTGATAACCTACGAGCAGTACTTC
CASSSAGGVITYEQYF
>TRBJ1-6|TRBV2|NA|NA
TGTGCCAGCAGTGAGAGGGGGTCACCCCTCCACTTT
CASSERGSPLHF
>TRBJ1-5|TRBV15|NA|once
TGTGCCACCAGCACTTCGACAGGCGGATGGCGACAGCCCCAGCATTTT
CATSTSTGGWRQPQHF
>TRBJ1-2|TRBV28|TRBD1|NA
TGTGCCAGCAGTTTATCGGGTTTAGGGGGCGCAAACTATGGCTACACCTTC
CASSLSGLGGANYGYTF
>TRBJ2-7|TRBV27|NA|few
TGTGCCAGCAGTTTACAGTCAGGGGCTGTTAGCGAGCAGTACTTC
CASSLQSGAVSEQYF
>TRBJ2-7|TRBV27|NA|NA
TGTGCCAGCAGTTCTCACCCCTACGAGCAGTACTTC
CASSSHPYEQYF
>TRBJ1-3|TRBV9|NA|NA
TGTGCCAGCAGCGTCAATACAGCTGGAAACACCATATATTTT
CASSVNTAGNTIYF
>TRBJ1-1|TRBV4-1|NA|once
TGCGCCAGCAGCCAACCAAACGACGGTTTGTTAGCTTTCTTT
CASSQPNDGLLAFF
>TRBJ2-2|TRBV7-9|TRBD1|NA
TGTGCCAGCAGCCCCGGACAGGGGACGGGGGAGCTGTTTTTT
CASSPGQGTGELFF
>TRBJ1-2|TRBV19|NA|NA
TGTGCCAGTAGTATCAGCCAGGGCCCCCGCTATGGCTACACCTTC
CASSISQGPRYGYTF
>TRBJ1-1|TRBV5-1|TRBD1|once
TGCGCCAGCAGCCCTGGGACAGACACTGAAGCTTTCTTT
CASSPGTDTEAFF
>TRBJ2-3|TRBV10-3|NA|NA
TGTGCCATCGCCCAACAGGGATCCTCAGATACGCAGTATTTT
CAIAQQGSSDTQYF
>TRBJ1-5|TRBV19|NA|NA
TGTGCCAGTAGTCCCCCAAATAGCAATCAGCCCCAGCATTTT
CASSPPNSNQPQHF
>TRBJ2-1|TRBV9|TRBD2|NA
TGTGCCAGCAGCAGATCGAGCGGGGCTAGCTCCTACAATGAGCAGTTCTTC
CASSRSSGASSYNEQFF
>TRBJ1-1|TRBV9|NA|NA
TGTGCCAGCAGCGTAGCGGGGAACACTGAAGCTTTCTTT
CASSVAGNTEAFF
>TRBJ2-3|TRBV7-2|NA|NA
TGTGCCAGCAGCTTTTACGGGGCAGATACGCAGTATTTT
CASSFYGADTQYF
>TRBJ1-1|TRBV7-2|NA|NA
TGTGCCAGCAGCTTGGGCATTATAGTTATGAACACTGAAGCTTTCTTT
CASSLGIIVMNTEAFF
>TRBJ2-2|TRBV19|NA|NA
TGTGCCAGTAGTGACCAGGGAAAGGGGGAGCTGTTTTTT
CASSDQGKGELFF
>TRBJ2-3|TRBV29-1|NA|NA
TGCAGCGTTGAAAAAGACAGTACAGATACGCAGTATTTT
CSVEKDSTDTQYF